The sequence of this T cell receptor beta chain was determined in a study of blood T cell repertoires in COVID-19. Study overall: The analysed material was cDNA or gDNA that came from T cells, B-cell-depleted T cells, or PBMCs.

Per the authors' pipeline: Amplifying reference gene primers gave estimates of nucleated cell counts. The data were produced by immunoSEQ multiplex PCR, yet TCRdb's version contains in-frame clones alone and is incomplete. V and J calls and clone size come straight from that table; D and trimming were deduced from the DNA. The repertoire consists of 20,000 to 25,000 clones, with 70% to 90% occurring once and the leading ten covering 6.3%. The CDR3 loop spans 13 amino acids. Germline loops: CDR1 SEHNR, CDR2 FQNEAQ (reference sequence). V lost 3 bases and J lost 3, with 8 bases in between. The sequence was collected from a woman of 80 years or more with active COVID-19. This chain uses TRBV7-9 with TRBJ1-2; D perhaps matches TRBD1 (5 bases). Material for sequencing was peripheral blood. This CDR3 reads CASSFGGDYGYTF. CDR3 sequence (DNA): TGTGCCAGCAGCTTTGGAGGGGACTATGGCTACACCTTC.